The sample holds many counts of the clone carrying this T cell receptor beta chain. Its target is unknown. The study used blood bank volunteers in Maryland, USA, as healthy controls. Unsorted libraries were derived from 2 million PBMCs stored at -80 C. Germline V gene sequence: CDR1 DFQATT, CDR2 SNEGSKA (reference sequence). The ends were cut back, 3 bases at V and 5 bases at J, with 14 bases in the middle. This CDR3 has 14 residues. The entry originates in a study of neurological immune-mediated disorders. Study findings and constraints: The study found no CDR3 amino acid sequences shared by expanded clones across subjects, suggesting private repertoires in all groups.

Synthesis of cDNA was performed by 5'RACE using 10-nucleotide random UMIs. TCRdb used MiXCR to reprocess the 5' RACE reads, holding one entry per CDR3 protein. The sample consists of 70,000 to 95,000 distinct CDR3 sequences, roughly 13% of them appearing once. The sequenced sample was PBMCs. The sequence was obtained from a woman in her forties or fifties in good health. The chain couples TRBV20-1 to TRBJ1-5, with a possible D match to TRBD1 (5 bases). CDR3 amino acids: CSARAGRGDQPQHF. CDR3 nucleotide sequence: TGCAGTGCTAGGGCGGGACGGGGGGATCAGCCCCAGCATTTT.